This T cell receptor beta chain is from a study of early T cells in non-severe SARS-CoV-2 infection. On the study more broadly: RNA in bulk from unsorted whole blood was sequenced, and chains were unpaired. Whole-study findings and limits: Private and CD4 specificities were missed by VDJdb matching, which favored anti-spike CD8 responses.

On this clonotype itself: The antigen is not known.

TCRdb reanalysed the 5' RACE reads using MiXCR and keeps one entry per CDR3 protein. The table records more than 75,000 distinct CDR3 sequences, 11% to 15% of them present only once. Trimming at V came to 2 bases and at J to 1 base, leaving 8 bases not matched to a gene. The CDR3 length is 16 residues. Germline V gene sequence: CDR1 LGHNA, CDR2 YSLEER. This chain joins TRBV4-3 and TRBJ2-7; TRBD1 aligns across 7 bases. The sequenced sample consisted of whole blood. The TCR was taken from an adult who was a healthcare worker with PCR-confirmed SARS-CoV-2 infection or an uninfected control (not recorded which). In nucleotides, the CDR3 is TGCGCCAGCAGCCAAAAACCTTCGGGACAGTCCTACGAGCAGTACTTC. As protein: CASSQKPSGQSYEQYF.